The next 13 T cell receptor beta chains were all read from a single sample in a study of T cells in Graves' hyperthyroidism and ophthalmopathy (dated by TCRdb to the late 2010s). The library was prepared using multiplex PCR. The instrument given in TCRdb is Illumina HiSeq 2000. Amplification of TCR beta CDR3 regions was carried out from RNA transcripts. The TCR CDR3 was subjected to a first round of RT-PCR using the HTBI primer set and the Qiagen OneStep RT-PCR kit. TCRdb reworked the public reads: Q25 trimming with fastp, MiXCR clone assembly, productive beta chains retained. Every entry covers one CDR3 protein and lists the most common genes and DNA from its rows. The sample profile shows about 640,000 distinct CDR3 sequences; 13% to 15% of them were found once. The biggest ten clones account for 12% of the sample. Sequencing input: blood. Every receptor here comes from a woman aged 45 to 65 with Graves' ophthalmopathy.

The rearrangement joins TRBV4-3 to TRBJ2-1, with TRBD2 matching 9 bases. With V trimmed by 0 bases and J by 3 bases, 6 bases remained unmatched. The germline CDR1 and CDR2 sequences are LGHNA and YSLEER. This CDR3 has 17 amino acids. CDR3 residues: CASSQEPGLAFYNEQFF. Here the CDR3 DNA reads TGCGCCAGCAGCCAAGAACCAGGACTAGCGTTCTACAATGAGCAGTTCTTC.

This clonotype occurred a few times. The chain uses TRBV28 and TRBJ2-3, with 9 bases lining up with TRBD2. Germline values: CDR1 MDHEN, CDR2 SYDVKM. Unmatched junction bases numbered 5, after V lost 2 bases and J lost 2 bases. The CDR3 has 16 residues. CDR3 nucleotide sequence: TGTGCCAGCAGTTTAGCGGGAGGGGCCTTCACAGATACGCAGTATTTT. Its translation: CASSLAGGAFTDTQYF.

With respect to this clonotype: Just one base apart from a much larger clone, this may be a read error. The rearrangement uses TRBV3-1 and TRBJ2-1; 10 nucleotides agree with TRBD2. The J call may be incorrect, as the DNA end agrees better with TRBJ2-7. This CDR3 is 16 amino acids long. CDR1 is LGHDT and CDR2 is YNNKEL in the germline V gene (reference sequence). The CDR3 DNA follows: TGTGCCAGCAGCCGGAGACTAGCGGGTTTAGAAAATGAGCAGTACTTC. Its protein product is CASSRRLAGLENEQYF.

This clonotype was detected many times. The V and J genes are TRBV7-2 and TRBJ2-1; 14 positions match TRBD2. After removal of 5 bases from V and 4 bases from J, the junction contained 10 bases not matched to a gene. CDR1 is SGHTA and CDR2 is FQGNSA in the germline V gene. This CDR3 is built from 18 residues. In DNA form, the CDR3 reads TGTGCCAGCAGCACCCACCGACTAGCGGGAGGGGAATACAATGAGCAGTTCTTC. Amino acids: CASSTHRLAGGEYNEQFF.

A few counts support this clonotype. The chain uses TRBV20-1 and TRBJ1-4; the D is unclear. V was shortened by 0 bases and J by 4 bases, with 12 bases between the two germline ends. CDR3 length equals 15 residues. Germline V CDR1 and CDR2: DFQATT, SNEGSKA (reference sequence). DNA for the CDR3: TGCAGTGCTAGAGATAGGCGACGGATTAATGAAAAACTGTTTTTT. The encoded protein is CSARDRRRINEKLFF.

DNA for the CDR3: TGTGCCAGCAGCTTCCAAAACCCGGGACAGGGAGTCGCAAACACTGAAGCTTTCTTT. It is translated as CASSFQNPGQGVANTEAFF. This rearrangement joins TRBV5-5 to TRBJ1-1; 9 positions match TRBD1. Germline assignment: CDR1 SGHKS and CDR2 YYEKEE (reference sequence). CDR3 length: 19 amino acids. J lost 2 bases, V lost 2 bases, and 16 bases had no gene match.

This clonotype has just a few counts. The chain joins TRBV5-6 to TRBJ2-5, with D possibly being TRBD2 (5 bases). This CDR3 spans 13 amino acids. The germline V gene encodes CDR1 SGHDT and CDR2 YYEEEE. With 4 bases removed from V and 5 bases from J, the gap between germline ends came to 12 bases. Written as DNA, the CDR3 is TGTGCCAGCAGCGGAGGTAGAACGGAGACCCAGTACTTC. This translates into CASSGGRTETQYF.

This clonotype came up many times. This chain's CDR3 is CATSSLSGANVLTF. CDR3 in DNA: TGTGCCACCAGCAGTCTCTCTGGGGCCAACGTCCTGACTTTC. V is TRBV15 and J is TRBJ2-6; D not certain. The germline gives CDR1 LNHNV, CDR2 YYDKDF (reference sequence). The CDR3 loop spans 14 amino acids. Trimming took 3 bases from V and 0 from J, leaving 3 bases between them.

The chain carries TRBV6-1 and TRBJ2-7; 7 bases align to TRBD1. Germline V gene data show CDR1 as MNHNS and CDR2 as SASEGT. CDR3 length: 12 residues. Germline trimming cut 10 bases from V and 0 bases from J; bases unmatched to any gene: 3. Here the CDR3 reads CATTGVSYEQYF. CDR3 nucleotides: TGTGCCACTACAGGGGTCTCCTACGAGCAGTACTTC.

In its sample, this clonotype was seen many times. V gene TRBV7-6 combines with J gene TRBJ2-2; 8 bases align to TRBD1. Germline V gene data show CDR1 as SGHVS and CDR2 as FNYEAQ. The junction had 6 bases not matched to a gene; V was cut back by 5 bases and J by 1 base. CDR3 length equals 16 residues. The CDR3 DNA reads TGTGCCAGCAGCACGCGGACAGGGAAGAACACCGGGGAGCTGTTTTTT. It is translated as CASSTRTGKNTGELFF.

There are many counts of this clonotype. This chain joins TRBV5-1 and TRBJ1-6; 8 nucleotides line up with TRBD1. From germline, CDR1 is SGHRS and CDR2 YFSETQ. The CDR3 is 16 amino acids. After removal of 4 bases from V and 7 bases from J, the junction contained 10 bases not matched to a gene. The CDR3 DNA reads as TGCGCCAGCAGCCCGACTTCCGGGACAGGCAATTCACCCCTCCACTTT. Amino acids: CASSPTSGTGNSPLHF.

This clonotype has a count of ten or more. The chain couples TRBV7-2 to TRBJ2-1; D remains unclear. Trimming left V 5 bases short and J 9 bases short, with 8 bases between. The CDR3 runs to 11 residues. Germline V lookup: CDR1 SGHTA, CDR2 FQGNSA. In nucleotides, the CDR3 is TGTGCCAGCAGCGCAGGTCTTGAGCAGTTCTTC. Translated, it gives CASSAGLEQFF.

This clonotype was seen a few times. The chain recombines TRBV7-2 with TRBJ2-5, with D unresolved. Germline V lookup: CDR1 SGHTA, CDR2 FQGNSA. This CDR3 spans 16 amino acids. V lost 1 base to trimming and J lost 0 bases, with 12 bases between them. CDR3 amino acids: CASSLGTAQYQETQYF. CDR3 DNA: TGTGCCAGCAGCTTAGGTACGGCACAGTACCAAGAGACCCAGTACTTC.